This T cell receptor (beta chain) came from a study of cytomegalovirus exposure and HLA in healthy donors. Worth noting for this clone: The antigen is not known.

Study outcomes and limitations: A later analysis linked roughly 17,000 TCR beta sequences to HLA alleles at 0.05 false discovery rate.

The PCR made use of 60 Vbeta and 13 Jbeta primers. Authors' analysis steps: About 9.9 million of the 80 million or so unique TCR beta chains counted in a later analysis were shared. Using immunoSEQ multiplex PCR, the repertoire was profiled, and TCRdb retains in-frame clones only, with some absent. V, J and clone size were drawn from that table, and D and trimming were deduced from the DNA. The sample holds 150,000 or so clones, 80% seen once. The length of the CDR3 is 13 residues. The trim removed 4 bases at V and 11 bases at J, leaving 4 bases unmatched. The germline V gene encodes CDR1 SGHNT and CDR2 YYREEE (reference sequence).

The chain couples TRBV5-4 to TRBJ1-6, with 9 bases matching TRBD1. The sample comprised PBMCs. The clonotype originates from a woman aged 50 to 65 in good health and CMV-seropositive. The CDR3 region is CASSTTGGTPLHF. CDR3 in DNA: TGTGCCAGCAGCACGACAGGGGGGACACCCCTCCACTTT.